This passage covers 11 T cell receptor beta chains from one sample sequenced in a study of blood T cell repertoires in COVID-19. Assay: immunoSEQ multiplex PCR; the TCRdb copy retains only in-frame clones and omits some. The table shows around 47,000 clones, with 88% occurring only once. The sequencing sample was made of peripheral blood. These receptors were obtained from a man between 50 and 59 years old with active COVID-19.

The chain links TRBV19 to TRBJ1-1; no clear D gene. This CDR3 is 12 amino acids long. Germline values: CDR1 LNHDA, CDR2 SQIVND (reference sequence). V was pared by 7 bases and J by 8 bases, with 14 bases between. The CDR3 is CASTNRLREAFF. The DNA for the CDR3 is TGTGCCAGTACTAATAGACTAAGAGAAGCTTTCTTT.

The rearrangement joins TRBV11-1 to TRBJ1-6, with D possibly TRBD1 on 5 matching bases. V lost 4 bases to trimming and J lost 9 bases, with 16 bases between them. The CDR3 consists of 15 residues. The germline V gene encodes CDR1 SGHAT and CDR2 FQDESV (reference sequence). The CDR3 bases are TGTGCCAGCAGCTCCTCGGGAGGGGCCGGTTCACCCCTCCACTTT. Protein sequence: CASSSSGGAGSPLHF.

The rearrangement links TRBV7-9 to TRBJ2-7, with D perhaps TRBD2 (5 bases). The CDR3 runs 13 residues. V lost 8 bases to trimming and J lost 0 bases, with 11 bases between them. Looked up from germline, CDR1 is SEHNR and CDR2 is FQNEAQ (reference sequence). As DNA, the CDR3 is TGTGCCAGCGTCGGACTTACCTCCTACGAGCAGTACTTC. Amino acid sequence: CASVGLTSYEQYF.

In this sample, this clone turned up a few times. The CDR3 region has the DNA TGTGCCAGCAGCCATGCCCGAGCGGATACGCAGTATTTT. It codes for CASSHARADTQYF. The chain couples TRBV3-1 (or the pseudogene TRBV3-2) to TRBJ2-3; D uncertain. The CDR3 contains 13 residues. Germline assignment: CDR1 LGHDT and CDR2 YNNKEL (reference sequence). Between the trimmed V and J ends, which lost 3 bases and 6 bases, there was a span of 10 bases.

J is TRBJ2-7 and V is TRBV30; D gene ambiguous. In germline, CDR1 is GTSNPN, CDR2 SVGIG (reference sequence). This CDR3 spans 11 amino acids. The V gene lost 0 bases and the J gene lost 6 bases, with 6 bases spanning the gap. CDR3 nucleotides: TGTGCCTGGAGTGTTGCTAGCGAGCAGTACTTC. Translating it yields CAWSVASEQYF. Variable domain in full (rest from reference TRBV30 and TRBJ2-7): SQTIHQWPATLVQPVGSPLSLECTVEGTSNPNLYWYRQAAGRGLQLLFYSVGIGQISSEVPQNLSASRPQDRQFILSSKKLLLSDSGFYLCAWSVASEQYFGPGTRLTVT.

This sequence joins TRBV7-9 and TRBJ2-1; tentatively, D is TRBD2 (6 bases). Looked up from germline, CDR1 is SEHNR and CDR2 is FQNEAQ (reference sequence). V lost 5 bases to trimming and J lost 9 bases, with 20 bases between them. The CDR3 runs to 15 residues. The CDR3, as DNA: TGTGCCAGCAGCCAGTTTAGGGCAGGGCGGGGTGAGCAGTTCTTC. Translated: CASSQFRAGRGEQFF.

The chain has TRBV9 and TRBJ2-5; 8 positions agree with TRBD2. The length of the CDR3 is 15 residues. Germline V gene sequence: CDR1 SGDLS, CDR2 YYNGEE. Trimming removed 4 bases from V and 1 base from J; junction bases left unmatched: 6. Written as DNA, the CDR3 is TGTGCCAGCAGCCGGGACGGGGGGGGCCAAGAGACCCAGTACTTC. It yields the protein CASSRDGGGQETQYF.

This clone was recorded only once. CDR3 residues: CASSLAPAGGLETQYF. CDR3 coding DNA: TGCGCCAGCAGCTTGGCCCCAGCGGGGGGGTTGGAGACCCAGTACTTC. The rearrangement links TRBV5-1 to TRBJ2-5, with TRBD2 identical over 10 bases. The germline gives CDR1 SGHRS, CDR2 YFSETQ. V shed 0 bases, J shed 5 bases, and the junction held 7 bases outside the gene matches. CDR3 size: 16 residues.

This clone has just a few counts. This sequence joins TRBV12-5 and TRBJ1-1; maybe TRBD1 (5 bases). Germline V CDR1 and CDR2: LGHNT, FRNRAP. V shed 5 bases and J shed 7 bases, with 20 bases lying between them. The CDR3 consists of 15 residues. The CDR3 here is CASGTTSTVPFEAFF. The CDR3 DNA reads TGTGCTAGTGGTACGACCTCGACAGTACCATTTGAAGCTTTCTTT.

The chain combines TRBV19 with TRBJ2-7, with TRBD2 matching over 12 bases. From germline, CDR1 is LNHDA and CDR2 SQIVND (reference sequence). V lost 6 bases to trimming and J lost 4 bases; unmatched junction nucleotides: 7. The CDR3 sequence is 15 residues long. CDR3 protein: CASSPRTSGVYEQYF. DNA of the CDR3: TGTGCCAGTAGCCCTAGGACTAGCGGGGTATACGAGCAGTACTTC.

Remarks on this clone: This specimen includes other DNA sequences encoding the same CDR3. The chain has TRBV18 and TRBJ2-5, with 10 positions matching TRBD1. The CDR3 has 13 amino acids. With V trimmed by 5 bases and J by 5 bases, 2 bases remained unmatched. In germline, CDR1 is KGHSH, CDR2 LQKENI. The CDR3 nucleotides are TGTGCCAGCTCAAGGGACAGGGGCGAGACCCAGTACTTC. It translates to CASSRDRGETQYF.